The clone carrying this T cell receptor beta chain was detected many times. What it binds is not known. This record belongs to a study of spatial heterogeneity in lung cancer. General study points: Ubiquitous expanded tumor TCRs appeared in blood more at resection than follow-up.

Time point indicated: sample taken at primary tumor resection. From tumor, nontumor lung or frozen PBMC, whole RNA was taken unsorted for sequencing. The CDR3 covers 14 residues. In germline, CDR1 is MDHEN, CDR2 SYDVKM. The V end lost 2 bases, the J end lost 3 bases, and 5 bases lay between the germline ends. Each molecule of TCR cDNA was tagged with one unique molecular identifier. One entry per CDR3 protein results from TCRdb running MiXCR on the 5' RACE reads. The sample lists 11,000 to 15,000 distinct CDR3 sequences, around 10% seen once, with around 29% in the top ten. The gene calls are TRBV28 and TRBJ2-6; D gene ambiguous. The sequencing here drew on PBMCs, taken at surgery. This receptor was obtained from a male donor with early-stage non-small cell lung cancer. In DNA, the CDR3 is TGTGCCAGCAGTTTAGTTGGTGGGGCCAACGTCCTGACTTTC. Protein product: CASSLVGGANVLTF.